A single sample gave rise to the 14 T cell receptor beta chains below, sequenced in a study of cytomegalovirus exposure and HLA in healthy donors. Assay: immunoSEQ multiplex PCR; the TCRdb copy retains only in-frame clones and omits some. In the table there are under 200,000 clones, roughly 95% of which are singletons. Sample: PBMCs. These receptors all come from a woman aged 18-30 years in good health and CMV-seronegative.

This clone was found once. V gene TRBV7-9 combines with J gene TRBJ1-2; 7 bases agree with TRBD1. V lost 6 bases to trimming and J lost 0 bases; unmatched junction nucleotides: 16. This CDR3 contains 18 residues. Germline CDR1 is SEHNR and CDR2 is FQNEAQ (reference sequence). The DNA of the CDR3 is TGTGCCAGCAGGCCTCTCCGGGACAGAGACAATACTAACTATGGCTACACCTTC. It specifies CASRPLRDRDNTNYGYTF.

The CDR3 coding sequence is TGTGCCACCAAAGAGGGGGCCTATGGCTACACCTTC. Protein sequence: CATKEGAYGYTF. This chain uses TRBV6-5 with TRBJ1-2; 7 bases agree with TRBD1. With 10 bases clipped from V and 4 bases from J, the junction kept 6 bases outside the gene matches. The CDR3 is 12 residues long. The germline V gene has CDR1 MNHEY and CDR2 SVGAGI.

This rearrangement joins TRBV7-6 to TRBJ2-7; D is undetermined. Germline CDR1 reads SGHVS; CDR2 reads FNYEAQ. V lost 5 bases, J lost 2 bases, and 10 bases lay in between. CDR3 length: 13 amino acids. The CDR3 coding sequence is TGTGCCAGCAGCCTCGACACGACCTACGAGCAGTACTTC. Residues: CASSLDTTYEQYF.

The V and J genes are TRBV4-3 and TRBJ1-2; 8 positions match TRBD1. Germline V CDR1 and CDR2: LGHNA, YSLEER. The CDR3 length is 16 residues. V shed 3 bases, J shed 1 base, and the junction held 7 bases outside the gene matches. The CDR3 loop is CASSQSGQGYNYGYTF. As DNA, the CDR3 is TGCGCCAGCAGCCAGAGCGGACAGGGATATAACTATGGCTACACCTTC.

The V gene is TRBV18, the J gene TRBJ2-7; D is perhaps TRBD1 (5 bases). The CDR3 runs 13 residues. Trimming stripped 5 bases from V and 2 bases from J, with 10 bases between. Germline V gene data show CDR1 as KGHSH and CDR2 as LQKENI. The CDR3 DNA is TGTGCCAGCTCAGCCGACAGTACCTACGAGCAGTACTTC. It codes for CASSADSTYEQYF. Based on the CDR3 plus reference TRBV18 and TRBJ2-7, the full variable domain is NAGVMQNPRHLVRRRGQEARLRCSPMKGHSHVYWYRQLPEEGLKFMVYLQKENIIDESGMPKERFSAEFPKEGPSILRIQQVVRGDSAAYFCASSADSTYEQYFGPGTRLTVT.

The V gene is TRBV7-9, the J gene TRBJ1-1, with a weak D call TRBD1 (6 bases). Trimming removed 2 bases at V and 6 bases at J, with 13 bases between. The CDR3 is 14 amino acids. Germline V CDR1 and CDR2: SEHNR, FQNEAQ (reference sequence). CDR3 sequence (DNA): TGTGCCAGCAGCTTATATGCAGGGGTCTCTGAAGCTTTCTTT. Protein sequence: CASSLYAGVSEAFF.

This chain uses TRBV7-2 with TRBJ2-3; 11 bases align to TRBD1. The CDR3 length is 18 residues. Per germline, CDR1 SGHTA and CDR2 FQGNSA. V lost 6 bases, J lost 2 bases, and 13 bases stayed unmatched. In DNA form, the CDR3 reads TGTGCCAGCAGAACGGCGCGGACAGGGGGCTCCTCCACAGATACGCAGTATTTT. This sequence encodes CASRTARTGGSSTDTQYF.

This sequence joins TRBV6-5 and TRBJ1-2; D may be TRBD1 (5 bases). The CDR3 covers 12 residues. The germline V gene encodes CDR1 MNHEY and CDR2 SVGAGI. V was pared by 2 bases and J by 8 bases, with 9 bases between. In DNA, the CDR3 is TGTGCCAGCAGTTACAGGGGTGAAGGCTACACCTTC. It encodes CASSYRGEGYTF.

V gene TRBV5-6 combines with J gene TRBJ2-5; 9 bases agree with TRBD1. The J segment lost 5 bases and the V segment lost 4 bases, leaving 15 bases of the junction unmatched. The CDR3 length is 17 residues. Germline V gene lookup returns CDR1 SGHDT and CDR2 YYEEEE. CDR3 in DNA: TGTGCCAGCAGCAAATTACAGGGGGCGATCGGGCGGGAGACCCAGTACTTC. Amino acids: CASSKLQGAIGRETQYF.

This clone was observed a single time. The chain is built from TRBV19 and TRBJ2-3; D uncertain. The CDR3 consists of 15 residues. V lost 0 bases, J lost 2 bases, and 9 bases lay in between. The germline CDR1 and CDR2 sequences are LNHDA and SQIVND (reference sequence). The CDR3 loop is CASSIDLVDTDTQYF. DNA for the CDR3: TGTGCCAGTAGTATAGATCTAGTAGACACAGATACGCAGTATTTT. The whole variable domain, filled in from reference TRBV19 and TRBJ2-3, reads DGGITQSPKYLFRKEGQNVTLSCEQNLNHDAMYWYRQDPGQGLRLIYYSQIVNDFQKGDIAEGYSVSREKKESFPLTVTSAQKNPTAFYLCASSIDLVDTDTQYFGPGTRLTVL.

The rearrangement links TRBV14 to TRBJ1-2, with D uncertain. V gave up 4 bases and J gave up 0 bases, with 6 bases separating them. The CDR3 covers 13 residues. Germline-derived CDR1 and CDR2 are SGHDN and FVKESK. The CDR3 nucleotides are TGTGCCAGCAGCCCCACTGCTAACTATGGCTACACCTTC. Translating gives CASSPTANYGYTF.

The J gene is TRBJ1-4, the V gene TRBV5-1, with 9 bases aligning to TRBD1. This CDR3 spans 18 amino acids. The V segment lost 2 bases and the J segment 2 bases; nucleotides outside the gene matches: 10. Germline V gene data show CDR1 as SGHRS and CDR2 as YFSETQ. CDR3 in amino acids: CASSLSGTGYWTNEKLFF. The CDR3 DNA reads as TGCGCCAGCAGCTTATCCGGGACAGGGTATTGGACTAATGAAAAACTGTTTTTT. Using reference TRBV5-1 and TRBJ1-4 for the parts outside the CDR3, the full variable domain is KAGVTQTPRYLIKTRGQQVTLSCSPISGHRSVSWYQQTPGQGLQFLFEYFSETQRNKGNFPGRFSGRQFSNSRSEMNVSTLELGDSALYLCASSLSGTGYWTNEKLFFGSGTQLSVL.

The chain is built from TRBV7-2 and TRBJ2-3, with no clear D. V was clipped by 8 bases and J by 3 bases, with 9 bases between them. The germline V gene has CDR1 SGHTA and CDR2 FQGNSA. The CDR3 runs to 12 residues. The CDR3 loop is CASREVTDTQYF. CDR3 bases: TGTGCCAGCCGCGAGGTAACAGATACGCAGTATTTT.

The chain uses TRBV9 and TRBJ1-3; D unresolved. Germline V gene sequence: CDR1 SGDLS, CDR2 YYNGEE. V was cut by 0 bases and J by 0 bases, with 13 bases left in between. The CDR3 has 17 residues. The CDR3 loop reads CASSVGAGTYSGNTIYF. CDR3 bases: TGTGCCAGCAGCGTAGGGGCAGGTACCTACTCTGGAAACACCATATATTTT.